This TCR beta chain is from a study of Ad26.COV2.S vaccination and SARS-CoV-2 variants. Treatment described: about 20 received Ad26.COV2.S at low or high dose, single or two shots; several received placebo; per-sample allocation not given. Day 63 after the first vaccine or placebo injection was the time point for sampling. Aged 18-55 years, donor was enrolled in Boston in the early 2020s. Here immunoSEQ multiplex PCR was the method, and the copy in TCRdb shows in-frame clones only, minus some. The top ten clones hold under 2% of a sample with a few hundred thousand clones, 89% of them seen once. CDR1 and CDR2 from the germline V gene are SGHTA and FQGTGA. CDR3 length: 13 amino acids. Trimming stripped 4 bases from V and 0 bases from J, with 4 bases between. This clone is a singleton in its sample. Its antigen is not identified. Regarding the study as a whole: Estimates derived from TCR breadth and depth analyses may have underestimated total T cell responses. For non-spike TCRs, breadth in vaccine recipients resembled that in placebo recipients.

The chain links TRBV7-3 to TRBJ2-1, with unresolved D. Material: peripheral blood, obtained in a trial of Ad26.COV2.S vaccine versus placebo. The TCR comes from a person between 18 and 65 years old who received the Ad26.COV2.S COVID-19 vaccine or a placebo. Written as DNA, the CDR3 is TGTGCCAGCAGCTCCAACTCCTACAATGAGCAGTTCTTC. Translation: CASSSNSYNEQFF.